What follows is one T cell receptor beta chain and its context. Its matching antigen is unknown. This entry is derived from a study of shared clonotypes between healthy human individuals. General study points: Compared with memory subsets, naive subsets generally had larger estimated richness.

Assay: immunoSEQ multiplex PCR; the TCRdb copy retains only in-frame clones and omits some. The table lists hundreds of thousands of clones, roughly 96% of them singletons. CD45RO-negative CD8 cells positively selected for CCR7 made up the naive population, which excluded terminally differentiated effector memory CD45RA+ cells. Looked up from germline, CDR1 is MNHNY and CDR2 is SVGAGI (reference sequence). With 5 bases clipped from V and 3 bases from J, the junction kept 4 bases outside the gene matches. The CDR3 runs 13 residues. The TCR was taken from a woman aged 25 to 39 in good health. Sequencing used naive CD8+ T cells sorted from blood. The V and J genes are TRBV6-6 and TRBJ2-7; TRBD2 aligns across 7 bases. This chain's CDR3 is CASSGGRDYEQYF. The CDR3 region has the DNA TGTGCCAGCAGTGGGGGGAGGGACTACGAGCAGTACTTC.